One sample yielded the 10 T cell receptor beta chains listed below, sequenced in a study of shared clonotypes between healthy human individuals. Terminally differentiated effector memory CD45RA+ cells were excluded from the naive CD8 cells, which were CD45RO-negative and positively selected for CCR7. Sequenced by immunoSEQ multiplex PCR; TCRdb stores in-frame clones only, minus some. The sample lists hundreds of thousands of clones, approximately 95% seen once, with over 0.09% in the top ten. Sequenced sample: naive CD8+ T cells sorted from blood. Source of these receptors: a woman in her 30s in good health.

The chain is built from TRBV30 and TRBJ1-4; D remains unclear. V lost 5 bases and J lost 3, with 4 bases in between. Germline CDR1 GTSNPN, CDR2 SVGIG (reference sequence). The CDR3 runs to 11 residues. The CDR3 coding sequence is TGTGCCTGGGAATCTAATGAAAAACTGTTTTTT. This codes for CAWESNEKLFF.

This chain connects TRBV5-1 to TRBJ2-7; unclear D gene. Between the trimmed V and J ends, which lost 4 bases and 0 bases, there was a span of 11 bases. Looked up from germline, CDR1 is SGHRS and CDR2 is YFSETQ. This CDR3 comprises 14 residues. In nucleotides, the CDR3 is TGCGCCAGCAGCGTCGACCTATACTCCTACGAGCAGTACTTC. It encodes CASSVDLYSYEQYF.

This chain connects TRBV4-1 to TRBJ2-2; TRBD1 is a possible D gene (6 bases). The germline gives CDR1 MGHRA, CDR2 YSYEKL. CDR3 length equals 16 residues. Deletions cut 3 bases from V and 0 bases from J, with 11 bases between. The CDR3 DNA reads TGCGCCAGCAGCCACCCCGGGACATCGAACACCGGGGAGCTGTTTTTT. Its protein is CASSHPGTSNTGELFF.

The chain carries TRBV13 and TRBJ2-3, with no clear D. The CDR3 extends over 16 amino acids. V shed 1 base and J shed 0 bases, with 11 bases lying between them. Germline V CDR1 and CDR2: PRHDT, FYEKMQ (reference sequence). The CDR3 DNA reads TGTGCCAGCAGCTTAGCCGGGTCAGCGAGCACAGATACGCAGTATTTT. It is translated as CASSLAGSASTDTQYF. The full variable domain, its missing parts supplied by reference TRBV13 and TRBJ2-3, is AAGVIQSPRHLIKEKRETATLKCYPIPRHDTVYWYQQGPGQDPQFLISFYEKMQSDKGSIPDRFSAQQFSDYHSELNMSSLELGDSALYFCASSLAGSASTDTQYFGPGTRLTVL.

This clone was observed once. V is TRBV4-1 and J is TRBJ2-3; no firm D call. Trimming took off 1 base at V and 5 bases at J, with 10 bases between the two ends. CDR3 length: 14 amino acids. Germline CDR1 reads MGHRA; CDR2 reads YSYEKL. The CDR3 bases are TGCGCCAGCAGCCAAGGCCGGATTGAAGATACGCAGTATTTT. Amino acid sequence: CASSQGRIEDTQYF.

The CDR3 DNA follows: TGCAGCGTTGTTGGCTTGCGGGATAACTACGAGCAGTACTTC. Translated, it gives CSVVGLRDNYEQYF. This chain joins TRBV29-1 and TRBJ2-7, with D maybe TRBD2 (6 bases). CDR1 is SQVTM and CDR2 is ANQGSEA in the germline V gene. Trimming removed 4 bases from V and 3 bases from J, with 16 bases in between. This CDR3 has 14 residues.

The V gene is TRBV13, the J gene TRBJ2-5, with 11 bases identical to TRBD1. The J call may not be correct, given that the DNA end is closer to TRBJ2-7. CDR1 PRHDT and CDR2 FYEKMQ come from the germline V gene (reference sequence). The CDR3 covers 16 residues. The CDR3 nucleotides are TGTGCCAGCAGCTTAGCCGGGACAGGGGGGTCCTACGAGCAGTACTTC. Translation: CASSLAGTGGSYEQYF.

The CDR3 DNA is TGTGCCAGCAGTTTATACAGGTCTAACACTGAAGCTTTCTTT. This encodes CASSLYRSNTEAFF. The V call is TRBV27, the J call TRBJ1-1; TRBD1 is a possible D gene (5 bases). CDR1 is MNHEY, CDR2 SMNVEV, per germline (reference sequence). CDR3 length: 14 amino acids. V was pared by 1 base and J by 2 bases, with 8 bases between.

The V and J genes are TRBV4-2 and TRBJ2-1, with a weak D call TRBD1 (5 bases). This CDR3 has 17 residues. Trimming shortened V by 4 bases and J by 9 bases, and 25 bases separated the two germline ends. Germline CDR1 LGHNA, CDR2 YNFKEQ. The CDR3 DNA follows: TGTGCCAGCAGCCCACCGTTCGGCAGGGAAGAACCGAGTGAGCAGTTCTTC. Translating gives CASSPPFGREEPSEQFF.

This chain links TRBV6-1 with TRBJ1-1; the match to TRBD1 covers 7 bases. The CDR3 is 15 amino acids. With 10 bases clipped from V and 3 bases from J, the junction kept 14 bases outside the gene matches. CDR1 and CDR2 (germline): MNHNS, SASEGT. The CDR3 loop reads CATTGTAQEHTEAFF. CDR3 nucleotide sequence: TGTGCCACCACCGGGACAGCACAGGAGCACACTGAAGCTTTCTTT.